These T cell receptor beta chains were read from a single sample in a study of cytomegalovirus exposure and HLA in healthy donors. Some clones are missing from TCRdb's copy, which holds only in-frame ones; the method was immunoSEQ multiplex PCR. The data contain some 99,000 clones, around nine tenths of them singletons. Sequencing was done on a sample of PBMCs. The receptor source for this set is a woman between 18 and 29 years old in good health and CMV-seronegative. CDR3s leave out the opening cysteine and the closing phenylalanine or tryptophan. Each record gives: V gene, J gene, clone size, CDR3 protein. The size entry is marked missing in some rows and otherwise reads once, few, many or a size class.

V gene: TRBV11-2; J gene: TRBJ1-1; clone size: once; CDR3 protein: ASTPTGGKVGAF
V gene: TRBV7-9; J gene: TRBJ2-1; clone size: once; CDR3 protein: ASTPSGGAFNEQF
V gene: TRBV25-1; J gene: TRBJ2-2; clone size: -; CDR3 protein: ASRFGASGELF
V gene: TRBV28; J gene: TRBJ2-1; clone size: -; CDR3 protein: ASTLPGYNEQF
V gene: TRBV5-6; J gene: TRBJ1-6; clone size: -; CDR3 protein: ASSFGTGSSPLH
V gene: TRBV7-9; J gene: TRBJ1-2; clone size: -; CDR3 protein: ASSLAVAGSGYT
V gene: TRBV28; J gene: TRBJ1-2; clone size: once; CDR3 protein: ASSPPGGPNYGYT
V gene: TRBV6-1; J gene: TRBJ2-1; clone size: -; CDR3 protein: ASMGKRTSNEQF
V gene: TRBV6-5; J gene: TRBJ1-1; clone size: few; CDR3 protein: ASTRGNTEAF
V gene: TRBV10-3; J gene: TRBJ2-7; clone size: -; CDR3 protein: AISEPRDRDRYEQY
V gene: TRBV27; J gene: TRBJ1-4; clone size: -; CDR3 protein: ASSTRQGLGLF
V gene: TRBV27; J gene: TRBJ1-6; clone size: -; CDR3 protein: ASSSPREAGSPLH
V gene: TRBV16; J gene: TRBJ1-5; clone size: -; CDR3 protein: ASSQGSSYSNQPQH
V gene: TRBV6-6; J gene: TRBJ1-5; clone size: -; CDR3 protein: ASSARGRGQNQPQH
V gene: TRBV15; J gene: TRBJ2-7; clone size: -; CDR3 protein: ATSRSREGTYEQY
V gene: TRBV19; J gene: TRBJ2-2; clone size: -; CDR3 protein: ASSPPRVRKSGELF
V gene: TRBV6-5; J gene: TRBJ2-5; clone size: -; CDR3 protein: ASTPGGTTKETQY
V gene: TRBV6-6; J gene: TRBJ2-2; clone size: -; CDR3 protein: ASSYAGGGELF
V gene: TRBV6-4; J gene: TRBJ2-7; clone size: -; CDR3 protein: ASSEVNSRMMEIAYEQY
V gene: TRBV28; J gene: TRBJ1-5; clone size: -; CDR3 protein: ASSFFRVRRGNQPQH
V gene: TRBV29-1; J gene: TRBJ2-7; clone size: -; CDR3 protein: SVAGGTVEQY
V gene: TRBV5-1; J gene: TRBJ2-5; clone size: -; CDR3 protein: ASSFARIGGAGETQY
V gene: TRBV6-5; J gene: TRBJ1-5; clone size: once; CDR3 protein: ASSYGGAFNQPQH
V gene: TRBV6-4; J gene: TRBJ2-1; clone size: many; CDR3 protein: ASSVGQGASNEQF
V gene: TRBV27; J gene: TRBJ1-1; clone size: -; CDR3 protein: ASRLQGSTEAF
V gene: TRBV5-4; J gene: TRBJ2-7; clone size: -; CDR3 protein: ASSGGLQSSYEQY
V gene: TRBV9; J gene: TRBJ2-7; clone size: -; CDR3 protein: ASSPRGGAGGTYEQY
V gene: TRBV27; J gene: TRBJ1-4; clone size: -; CDR3 protein: ASSSIDRGPEKLF
V gene: TRBV6-1; J gene: TRBJ1-1; clone size: -; CDR3 protein: ASSGGTGESKTEAF
V gene: TRBV19; J gene: TRBJ1-1; clone size: -; CDR3 protein: ASRRGQYTEAF
V gene: TRBV19; J gene: TRBJ1-1; clone size: -; CDR3 protein: ASSPIPGQGHTEAF
V gene: TRBV30; J gene: TRBJ2-2; clone size: -; CDR3 protein: AWKVLAGGIGELF